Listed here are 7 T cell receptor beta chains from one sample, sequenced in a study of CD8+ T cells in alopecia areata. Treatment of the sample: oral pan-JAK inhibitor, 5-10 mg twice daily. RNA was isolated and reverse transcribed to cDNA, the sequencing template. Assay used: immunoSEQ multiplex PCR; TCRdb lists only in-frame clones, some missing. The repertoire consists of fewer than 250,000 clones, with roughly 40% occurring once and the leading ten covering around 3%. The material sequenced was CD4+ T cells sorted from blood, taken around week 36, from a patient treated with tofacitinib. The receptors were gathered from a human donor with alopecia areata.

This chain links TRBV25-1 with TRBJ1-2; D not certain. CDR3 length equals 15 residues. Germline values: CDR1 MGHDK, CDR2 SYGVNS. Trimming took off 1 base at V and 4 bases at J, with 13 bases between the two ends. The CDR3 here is CASSESVGWGYGYTF. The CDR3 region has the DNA TGTGCCAGCAGTGAATCGGTCGGTTGGGGCTATGGCTACACCTTC.

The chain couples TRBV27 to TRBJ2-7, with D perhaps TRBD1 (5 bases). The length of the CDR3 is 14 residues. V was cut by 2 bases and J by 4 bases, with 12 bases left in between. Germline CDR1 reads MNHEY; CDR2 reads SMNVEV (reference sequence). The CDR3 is CASSLKVGPYEQYF. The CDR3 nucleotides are TGTGCCAGCAGTTTAAAGGTGGGGCCATACGAGCAGTACTTC.

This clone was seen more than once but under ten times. The CDR3 DNA reads as TGCAGCGGAGGACTCCGCGCCACGTTCACAGATACGCAGTATTTT. Translating it yields CSGGLRATFTDTQYF. The rearrangement uses TRBV29-1 and TRBJ2-3, with D perhaps TRBD2 (5 bases). The CDR3 covers 15 residues. Trimming removed 7 bases at V and 2 bases at J, with 19 bases between. CDR1 and CDR2 (germline): SQVTM, ANQGSEA.

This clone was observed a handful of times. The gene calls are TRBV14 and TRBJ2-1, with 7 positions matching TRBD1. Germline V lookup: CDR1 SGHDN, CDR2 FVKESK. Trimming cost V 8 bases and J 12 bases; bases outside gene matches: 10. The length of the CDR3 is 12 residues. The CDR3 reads CASDPYRGPQFF. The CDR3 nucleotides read TGTGCCAGCGACCCTTATAGGGGGCCGCAGTTCTTC.

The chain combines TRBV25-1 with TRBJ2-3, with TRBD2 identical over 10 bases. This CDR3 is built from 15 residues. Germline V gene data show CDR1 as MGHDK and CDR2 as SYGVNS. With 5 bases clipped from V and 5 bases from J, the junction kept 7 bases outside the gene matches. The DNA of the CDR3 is TGTGCCAGCAGTTCAGCTAGCGGGAGTATAGATACGCAGTATTTT. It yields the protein CASSSASGSIDTQYF.

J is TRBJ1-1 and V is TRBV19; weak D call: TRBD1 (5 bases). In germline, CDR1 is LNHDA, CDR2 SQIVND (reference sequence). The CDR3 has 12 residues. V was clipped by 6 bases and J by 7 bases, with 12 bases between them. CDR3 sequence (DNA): TGTGCCAGTAGCACAGGATCGGGTGAAGCTTTCTTT. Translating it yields CASSTGSGEAFF.

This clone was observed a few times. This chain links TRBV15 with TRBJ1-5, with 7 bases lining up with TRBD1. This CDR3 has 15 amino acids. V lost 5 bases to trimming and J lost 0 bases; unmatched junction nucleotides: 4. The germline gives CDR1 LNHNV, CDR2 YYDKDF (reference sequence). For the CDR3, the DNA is TGTGCCACCAGCCGGGGACAGAATAGCAATCAGCCCCAGCATTTT. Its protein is CATSRGQNSNQPQHF.